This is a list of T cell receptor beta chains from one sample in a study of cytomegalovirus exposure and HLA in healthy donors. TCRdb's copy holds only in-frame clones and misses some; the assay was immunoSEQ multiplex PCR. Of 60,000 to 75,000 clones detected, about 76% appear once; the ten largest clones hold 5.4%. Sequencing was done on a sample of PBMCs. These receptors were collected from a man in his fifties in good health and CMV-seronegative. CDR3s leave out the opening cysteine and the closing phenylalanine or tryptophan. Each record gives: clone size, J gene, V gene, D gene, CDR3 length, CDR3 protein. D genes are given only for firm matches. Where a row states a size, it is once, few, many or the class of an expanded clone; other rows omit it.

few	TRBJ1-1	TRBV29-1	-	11	SVVRGLNTEAF
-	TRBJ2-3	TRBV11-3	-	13	ASSLVGGRGDTQY
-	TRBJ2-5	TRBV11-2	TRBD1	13	ASSLDTGARETQY
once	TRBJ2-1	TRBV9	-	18	ASSSRTVSGQLGAYNEQF
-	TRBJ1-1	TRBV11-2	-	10	ASSLGAAEAF
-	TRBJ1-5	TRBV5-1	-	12	ASSIAGSNQPQH
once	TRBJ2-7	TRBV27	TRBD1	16	ASSPIFPQGDRAYEQY
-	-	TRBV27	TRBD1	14	ASSLNRDRPSYEQY
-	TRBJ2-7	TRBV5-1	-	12	ASSLGQGAYEQY
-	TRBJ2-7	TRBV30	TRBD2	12	VWSGTSGYYEQY
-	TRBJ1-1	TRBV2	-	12	ASMSSFGGAGAF
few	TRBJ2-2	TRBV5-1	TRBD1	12	ASSLGQGAGELF
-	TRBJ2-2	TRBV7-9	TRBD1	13	ASGEQGADGGELF
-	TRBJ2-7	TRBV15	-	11	ATSRGARYEQY
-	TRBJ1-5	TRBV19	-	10	ASRSGNQPQH
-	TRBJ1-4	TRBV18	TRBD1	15	ASSPTGNASPFEKLF
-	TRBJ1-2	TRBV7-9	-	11	ASSLAQAYGYT
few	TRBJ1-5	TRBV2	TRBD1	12	ASRRDRGDQPQH
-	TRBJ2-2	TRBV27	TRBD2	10	ASNRGAGELF
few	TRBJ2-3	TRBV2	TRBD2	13	ASSEGDYLRDTQY
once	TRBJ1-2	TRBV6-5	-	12	ASSYLTTGYGYT
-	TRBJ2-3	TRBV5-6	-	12	ASSPQVGLGTQY
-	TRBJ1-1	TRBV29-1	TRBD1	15	SVEAPGLDRAVFEAF
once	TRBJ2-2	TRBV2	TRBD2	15	ASSERSSGGAQGELF
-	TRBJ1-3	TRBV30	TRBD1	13	AWQPGQGIGNTIY
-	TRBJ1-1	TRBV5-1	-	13	ASSSYPTLNTEAF
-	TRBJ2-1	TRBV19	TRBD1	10	ATRTGVGEQF
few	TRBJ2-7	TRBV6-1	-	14	ASSETSEITPYEQY
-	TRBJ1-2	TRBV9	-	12	ASSVGTENYGYT
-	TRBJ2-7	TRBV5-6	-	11	ASSRGLSYEQY
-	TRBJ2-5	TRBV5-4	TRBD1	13	ASSPTGAGGSGQY
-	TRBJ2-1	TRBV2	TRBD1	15	ASINSGGWTVGDEQF
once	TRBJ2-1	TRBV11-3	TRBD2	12	ASSLGGGANEQF
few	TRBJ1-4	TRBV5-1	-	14	ASSLAAGGPDEKLF
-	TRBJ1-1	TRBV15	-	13	ATSRDRGRVTEAF
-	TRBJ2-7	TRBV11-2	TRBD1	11	ASSVRQGNEQY
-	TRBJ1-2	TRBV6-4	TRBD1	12	ASSSGTGGDGYT
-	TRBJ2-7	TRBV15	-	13	ATSRGGGGSYEQY
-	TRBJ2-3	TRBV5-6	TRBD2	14	ASSLAGRGAGDTQY
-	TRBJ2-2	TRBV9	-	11	ASSENRPGELF
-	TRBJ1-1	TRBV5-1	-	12	ASSPSTANTEAF
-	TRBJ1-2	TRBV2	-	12	ASSETGGLSGYT
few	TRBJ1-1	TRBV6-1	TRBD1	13	ASSVRTGGFTEAF
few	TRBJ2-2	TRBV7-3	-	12	ASSRRPGEGELF
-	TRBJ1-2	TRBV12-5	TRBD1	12	ASGFMTGSGGYT
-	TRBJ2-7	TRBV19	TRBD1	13	ASSIQGVHTYEQY
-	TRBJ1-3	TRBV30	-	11	ACGHSSGNTIY
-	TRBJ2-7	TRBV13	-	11	ASSRSWADEQY
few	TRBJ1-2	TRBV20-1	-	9	SANGGNGYT
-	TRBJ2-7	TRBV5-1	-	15	ASRPVPGTRGTYEQY
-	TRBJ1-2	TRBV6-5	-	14	ASSYLRAIDGYGYT
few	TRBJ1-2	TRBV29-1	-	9	SVDGRVGYT
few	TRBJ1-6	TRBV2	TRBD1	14	ASRRGQQKNNSPLH
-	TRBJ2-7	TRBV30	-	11	FFKQKAAYEQY
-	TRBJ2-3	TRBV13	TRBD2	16	ASSEGLAGGQNTDTQY